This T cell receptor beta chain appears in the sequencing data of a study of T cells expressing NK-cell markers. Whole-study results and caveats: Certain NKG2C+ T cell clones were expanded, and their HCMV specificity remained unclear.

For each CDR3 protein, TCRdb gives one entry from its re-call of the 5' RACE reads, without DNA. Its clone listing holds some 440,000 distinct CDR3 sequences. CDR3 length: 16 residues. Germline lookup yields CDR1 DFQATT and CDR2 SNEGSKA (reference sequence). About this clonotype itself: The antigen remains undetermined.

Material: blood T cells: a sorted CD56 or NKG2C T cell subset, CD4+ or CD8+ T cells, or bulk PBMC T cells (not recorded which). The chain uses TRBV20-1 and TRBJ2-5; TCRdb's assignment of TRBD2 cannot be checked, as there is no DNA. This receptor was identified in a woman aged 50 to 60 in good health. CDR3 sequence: CSAFRPSGASQETQYF.